A few counts support the clone carrying this T cell receptor beta chain. TCRdb independently ran MiXCR on the 5' RACE reads; one entry per CDR3 protein. The sample comprises 85,000 to 100,000 distinct CDR3 sequences, approximately 6.3% of which are singletons, and about 38% rests with the top ten. The data are from a study of T cells after yellow fever vaccination. The germline CDR1 and CDR2 sequences are LGHNA and YNFKEQ. V lost 1 base and J lost 12, with 9 bases in between. The CDR3 is made up of 11 amino acids. The clonotype comes from a man between 18 and 35 years old who received the YFV17D yellow fever vaccine. The source was CD8+ T cells sorted from PBMCs, collected 10 days after the yellow fever booster vaccination. V is TRBV4-2 and J is TRBJ1-1, with unresolved D. CDR3 DNA: TGTGCCAGCAGCCAAGGGGCAAGAACTTTCTTT. Protein: CASSQGARTFF.